One and the same sample provided the 3 T cell receptor beta chains below, sequenced in a study of tumor-infiltrating lymphocytes in primary liver carcinoma (dated by TCRdb to the late 2010s). Without any cell sorting, total RNA and DNA were extracted together from around 18-30 mg of bulk tissue using the AllPrep DNA/RNA mini kit. The sequencer was an Illumina HiSeq 2500. Starting from 450 to 500 ng total RNA, TCRbeta-specific cDNA was produced by reverse transcription with a constant-region primer and ProtoScript II reverse transcriptase. Construction of the TCRbeta libraries relied on three nested rounds of multiplex PCR, following a slightly modified ARM-PCR procedure. Each of the first two PCR rounds ran for 9 to 11 cycles using multiplex TRBV1-TRBV30 forward primers together with a Cbeta reverse primer. TCRdb reanalyzed the raw reads on its own, using fastp at Q25 for trimming and MiXCR for clone calling, and kept in-frame beta chains. Each CDR3 protein gets just one entry, which takes the most common genes and DNA from the rows behind it. For this sample there are roughly 120,000 distinct CDR3 sequences; 50% to 80% appear just once. Together, the top ten hold approximately 8% of the sample.

Sequencing used liver tumor tissue from sampling region 3. The intended sense of this specimen's cell subset or site label: tumor region T3, left-lateral pole. Receptors were obtained from a woman aged 55-70 years with primary liver carcinoma and hepatitis B virus infection.

This clonotype has ten or more counts. The DNA for the CDR3 is TGTGCCAGCAGACCTGTGGTAGCGGGAGTGGCAGAGACCCAGTACTTC. Protein sequence: CASRPVVAGVAETQYF. The chain links TRBV6-1 to TRBJ2-5; 9 nucleotides agree with TRBD2. Losses at the gene ends were 6 bases for V and 4 bases for J; bases not matched to a gene: 12. The CDR3 consists of 16 residues. The V gene's germline CDR1 is MNHNS and CDR2 SASEGT.

This clonotype was seen repeatedly, ten times or more. The rearrangement links TRBV29-1 to TRBJ2-1; D might be TRBD2 (5 bases). V dropped 4 bases and J dropped 0 bases, with 10 bases sitting between them. Germline V CDR1 and CDR2: SQVTM, ANQGSEA. The CDR3 consists of 14 residues. CDR3 loop: CSVGGGSSYNEQFF. CDR3 coding DNA: TGCAGCGTTGGCGGAGGCAGCTCCTACAATGAGCAGTTCTTC.

The chain uses TRBV28 and TRBJ1-1, with TRBD1 matching over 10 bases. This CDR3 has 15 amino acids. The germline CDR1 and CDR2 sequences are MDHEN and SYDVKM. V trimming: 2 bases; J trimming: 3 bases; junction bases outside the gene matches: 3. CDR3 in DNA: TGTGCCAGCAGTTTAAGGACAGGGGGGGACACTGAAGCTTTCTTT. It is translated as CASSLRTGGDTEAFF.